This T cell receptor beta chain appears in the sequencing data of a study of neurological immune-mediated disorders. The sample holds many counts of this clonotype. Its antigen is not known. The making of cDNA relied on 5'RACE with 10-nucleotide random UMIs. TCRdb processed the 5' RACE reads anew with MiXCR; each CDR3 protein has one entry. The sample lists about 120,000 distinct CDR3 sequences, roughly 3.2% occurring once. V lost 3 bases and J lost 5, with 16 bases in between. The length of the CDR3 is 14 residues. Germline loops: CDR1 DFQATT, CDR2 SNEGSKA (reference sequence). Study-wide results and caveats: No CDR3 amino acid sequences were shared by expanded clones across subjects, suggesting private repertoires in all groups. When the repertoires were sorted by phylogenetic grouping, those of 18 of 34 multiple sclerosis patients ended up in one related-CDR3 cluster, a possible signature. Patients with HTLV-1-associated myelopathy had the highest level of TCR clonal expansion, whereas patients with multiple sclerosis had the lowest level, falling beneath the level found in healthy controls.

What was sequenced was PBMCs. The chain has TRBV20-1 and TRBJ1-2, with a tentative D call TRBD1 (5 bases). This TCR came from a woman aged 25-40 years with multiple sclerosis. The CDR3 region has the DNA TGCAGTGCTAGTGGGGCGGGGAATGGGTATGGCTACACCTTC. Its translation is CSASGAGNGYGYTF.